The clone carrying this T cell receptor (beta chain) was counted a few times. As yet, its antigen is unknown. These data come from a study of T cell clonotyping in hematopoietic cell transplantation. Study summary: Recipient samples before transplant were obtained post-cytoreduction.

TCRdb's copy holds only in-frame clones and misses some; the assay was immunoSEQ multiplex PCR. Here the sample spans tens of thousands of clones, 60% to 75% being singletons. Time point specified: recipient sample about 28 days before transplant, after cytoreduction. V lost 0 bases, J lost 3 bases, and 12 bases lay in between. Germline CDR1 LGHNA, CDR2 YSLEER. The CDR3 covers 15 residues. Findings and caveats of the study: No sorting was done, leaving CD4 and CD8 contributions mixed.

The source material was peripheral blood mononuclear cells, sampled before stem cell transplant. This rearrangement joins TRBV4-3 to TRBJ2-7; D not resolved. The clonotype originates from a man aged 45 to 65 with myelodysplastic syndrome. Some clones in this sample may be carry-over from other donors' samples. The CDR3 DNA reads TGCGCCAGCAGCCAAGACGCATCAGGCGGCTACGAGCAGTACTTC. Its translation is CASSQDASGGYEQYF.